The 21 T cell receptor beta chains below all came from one sample that was sequenced in a study of cytomegalovirus exposure and HLA in healthy donors. PCR was performed using 60 Vbeta and 13 Jbeta primers. Profiled with immunoSEQ multiplex PCR; TCRdb holds only in-frame clones, not every one. The sample comprises approximately 150,000 clones, 77% of which are singletons, and 0.75% to 0.95% rests with the top ten. Sequences were obtained from PBMCs. These receptors were collected from a woman aged 60-75 years in good health and CMV-seronegative.

The J gene is TRBJ1-5, the V gene TRBV18; D remains unclear. Trimming took off 4 bases at V and 7 bases at J, with 8 bases between the two ends. Germline CDR1 reads KGHSH; CDR2 reads LQKENI. The length of the CDR3 is 12 residues. The CDR3 coding sequence is TGTGCCAGCTCACGCGGGTACCAGCCCCAGCATTTT. Its protein is CASSRGYQPQHF.

V is TRBV2 and J is TRBJ1-1, with 7 bases aligning to TRBD1. V dropped 6 bases and J dropped 7; count of bases not matched to a gene: 5. The CDR3 consists of 12 residues. Per germline, CDR1 SNHLY and CDR2 FYNNEI. CDR3 residues: CASRGQPYEAFF. The CDR3 DNA is TGTGCCAGCAGGGGACAGCCGTATGAAGCTTTCTTT.

This clone was recorded once. The V gene is TRBV6-1, the J gene TRBJ2-5; TRBD2 agrees at 9 bases. Germline values: CDR1 MNHNS, CDR2 SASEGT. V gave up 6 bases and J gave up 5 bases; unmatched junction bases: 7. The CDR3 loop spans 14 amino acids. The CDR3 protein is CASSTGTSKETQYF. The CDR3 DNA sequence: TGTGCCAGCAGCACCGGGACTAGCAAGGAGACCCAGTACTTC.

The chain employs TRBV19 and TRBJ2-1; 9 nucleotides match TRBD2. V lost 3 bases, J lost 2 bases, and 5 bases stayed unmatched. The CDR3 consists of 16 residues. Germline V lookup: CDR1 LNHDA, CDR2 SQIVND (reference sequence). The CDR3 region is CASSIVASGAYNEQFF. Here the CDR3 DNA reads TGTGCCAGTAGTATTGTAGCTAGCGGGGCCTACAATGAGCAGTTCTTC.

Remarks on this clone: The junction does not match germline at one end; this may be a read error. The chain links TRBV7-9 to TRBJ1-4, with D possibly being TRBD1 (6 bases). CDR1 is SEHNR, CDR2 FQNEAQ, per germline (reference sequence). The CDR3 covers 16 residues. The CDR3 DNA follows: TGTGCCAGCAGCTTGGCGCAGGGGTCAACCAATGAAAAACTGTTTTTT. It is translated as CASSLAQGSTNEKLFF.

The chain is built from TRBV7-8 and TRBJ1-2; D perhaps matches TRBD1 (5 bases). The CDR3 runs to 17 residues. Germline CDR1 is SGHVS and CDR2 is FQNEAQ. V lost 3 bases and J lost 4, with 21 bases in between. The CDR3 DNA reads as TGTGCCAGCAGCTTTTCCGGGACTGTCCTCTCTAGCTATGGCTACACCTTC. It codes for CASSFSGTVLSSYGYTF.

This clone has just one count. CDR3 residues: CASSHSSGEQYF. CDR3 bases: TGTGCCAGCAGCCACTCTAGTGGCGAGCAGTACTTC. The chain employs TRBV5-4 and TRBJ2-7, with unresolved D. The germline V gene has CDR1 SGHNT and CDR2 YYREEE (reference sequence). The V and J ends lost 4 bases and 6 bases respectively, with 11 bases between them. CDR3 length: 12 amino acids.

The CDR3 protein is CASSQGQGNNSPLHF. The CDR3 region has the DNA TGCGCCAGCAGCCAGGGACAGGGGAATAATTCACCCCTCCACTTT. The chain employs TRBV4-1 and TRBJ1-6; TRBD1 aligns across 10 bases. The junction had 1 base not matched to a gene; V was cut back by 3 bases and J by 5 bases. There are 15 residues in the CDR3. The V gene's germline CDR1 is MGHRA and CDR2 YSYEKL.

The J gene is TRBJ2-1, the V gene TRBV18; no reliable D call. V was pared by 2 bases and J by 8 bases, with 4 bases between. CDR3 size: 11 residues. CDR1 is KGHSH, CDR2 LQKENI, per germline. DNA of the CDR3: TGTGCCAGCTCACCAATAGATGAGCAGTTCTTC. Protein sequence: CASSPIDEQFF.

CDR3 in DNA: TGTGCCAGCAGGTCCGGGACAGGGACAATGGTGAGGGAGCAGTTCTTC. It is translated as CASRSGTGTMVREQFF. The chain employs TRBV7-9 and TRBJ2-1, with TRBD1 identical over 9 bases. V lost 6 bases and J lost 10; bases outside the gene matches: 16. The germline CDR1 and CDR2 sequences are SEHNR and FQNEAQ (reference sequence). The CDR3 is made up of 16 amino acids.

V and J are TRBV14 and TRBJ2-3; perhaps TRBD1 as D (6 bases). Germline V gene sequence: CDR1 SGHDN, CDR2 FVKESK. This CDR3 has 16 residues. Deletions cut 4 bases from V and 0 bases from J, with 14 bases between. CDR3 nucleotides: TGTGCCAGCAGCCGCGTACCGGGACACAGCACAGATACGCAGTATTTT. Translating it yields CASSRVPGHSTDTQYF.

Worth noting for this clone: Other DNA sequences in this specimen translate into the identical CDR3. V and J are TRBV9 and TRBJ1-1; D is perhaps TRBD1 (5 bases). The CDR3 covers 14 residues. Per germline, CDR1 SGDLS and CDR2 YYNGEE. V was trimmed by 0 bases and J by 2 bases, leaving 8 bases between them. For the CDR3, the DNA is TGTGCCAGCAGCGTAGTGGGGGGTAACACTGAAGCTTTCTTT. The encoded protein is CASSVVGGNTEAFF. Together with reference TRBV9 and TRBJ1-1, the CDR3 gives the full variable domain: DSGVTQTPKHLITATGQRVTLRCSPRSGDLSVYWYQQSLDQGLQFLIQYYNGEERAKGNILERFSAQQFPDLHSELNLSSLELGDSALYFCASSVVGGNTEAFFGQGTRLTVV.

The chain uses TRBV18 and TRBJ1-5; D possibly corresponds to TRBD1 (5 bases). The CDR3 has 17 residues. Germline V gene data show CDR1 as KGHSH and CDR2 as LQKENI. V shed 1 base and J shed 0 bases, with 13 bases lying between them. The CDR3 sequence: CASSPLRQKDSNQPQHF. The CDR3 DNA is TGTGCCAGCTCACCACTAAGACAGAAAGATAGCAATCAGCCCCAGCATTTT.

This rearrangement joins TRBV19 to TRBJ2-2; 7 bases map to TRBD1. The CDR3 sequence is 16 residues long. Germline values: CDR1 LNHDA, CDR2 SQIVND (reference sequence). V shed 1 base, J shed 2 bases, and the junction held 4 bases outside the gene matches. The CDR3 sequence is CASSIGRTGNTGELFF. In nucleotides, the CDR3 is TGTGCCAGTAGTATAGGACGGACAGGCAACACCGGGGAGCTGTTTTTT.

The rearrangement joins TRBV28 to TRBJ1-3, with D possibly matching TRBD1 (6 bases). Trimming cost V 6 bases and J 0 bases, with 18 bases left between them. The germline V gene encodes CDR1 MDHEN and CDR2 SYDVKM. The CDR3 extends over 17 amino acids. CDR3 sequence reads: CASRGQSNPASGNTIYF. For the CDR3, the DNA is TGTGCCAGCAGAGGACAGTCAAACCCAGCCTCTGGAAACACCATATATTTT.

The chain is built from TRBV4-1 and TRBJ2-5; D possibly corresponds to TRBD2 (7 bases). CDR3 size: 19 residues. V lost 0 bases, J lost 5 bases, and 25 bases lay in between. From germline, CDR1 is MGHRA and CDR2 YSYEKL. The CDR3 is CASSQEPPREGGYRETQYF. CDR3 DNA: TGCGCCAGCAGCCAAGAACCCCCGCGCGAGGGGGGGTATCGGGAGACCCAGTACTTC.

The chain carries TRBV28 and TRBJ1-2; D may be TRBD1 (6 bases). The CDR3 totals 13 residues. V lost 9 bases and J 8 bases, leaving 19 bases between the germline ends. In germline, CDR1 is MDHEN, CDR2 SYDVKM. DNA for the CDR3: TGTGCCAGTCATGCTGGGGGGGGCTGGGGCTACACCTTC. It encodes CASHAGGGWGYTF.

The chain uses TRBV5-4 and TRBJ2-1; tentative D call: TRBD2 (5 bases). V lost 1 base and J 0 bases, leaving 8 bases between the germline ends. Germline V lookup: CDR1 SGHNT, CDR2 YYREEE (reference sequence). The CDR3 totals 15 residues. The CDR3 protein is CASSLSGSSYNEQFF. The DNA for the CDR3 is TGTGCCAGCAGCTTGTCGGGAAGCTCCTACAATGAGCAGTTCTTC.

The DNA for the CDR3 is TGTGCCAGCAGCGTAGCAAAGGGGTACGAGCAGTACTTC. Amino acid sequence: CASSVAKGYEQYF. The chain uses TRBV7-3 and TRBJ2-7, with a weak D call TRBD1 (5 bases). Trimming stripped 5 bases from V and 4 bases from J, with 12 bases between. Per the germline V gene, CDR1 is SGHTA and CDR2 is FQGTGA. The CDR3 spans 13 residues.

The rearrangement links TRBV5-6 to TRBJ2-7; D remains unclear. The germline V and J ends were trimmed by 2 bases and 3 bases, with 15 bases remaining between them. CDR3 length equals 15 residues. Germline loops: CDR1 SGHDT, CDR2 YYEEEE. The CDR3 region has the DNA TGTGCCAGCAGCTTAGGCGGTGGCGGCAGCTACGAGCAGTACTTC. Translation gives CASSLGGGGSYEQYF.

The table lists this clone with a count of one. The chain uses TRBV29-1 and TRBJ1-1; TRBD1 matches 12 bases. Germline CDR1 is SQVTM and CDR2 is ANQGSEA. The CDR3 extends over 16 amino acids. V was pared by 3 bases and J by 5 bases, with 10 bases of the junction left unmatched. The CDR3 region is CSVDKRDRGLGTEAFF. The CDR3 DNA reads as TGCAGCGTTGACAAACGGGACAGGGGGCTGGGGACTGAAGCTTTCTTT.